This T cell receptor (beta chain) was documented in a study of blood T cell repertoires in COVID-19. About the study: Acute and convalescent COVID-19 samples came from the United States, Italy and Spain.

As processed by the authors: How many nucleated cells were present was estimated from reference gene primer amplification. Here immunoSEQ multiplex PCR was the method, and the copy in TCRdb shows in-frame clones only, minus some. D and trimming were read from the DNA, whereas the V and J calls and clone size are those reported in that table. This sample carries 130,000 to 150,000 clones, roughly 86% of them seen once, and the ten largest clones take 1.8%. V lost 4 bases and J lost 7, with 13 bases in between. The CDR3 runs to 14 residues. Germline CDR1 is KGHSH and CDR2 is LQKENI. The rearrangement uses TRBV18 and TRBJ2-2; D is undetermined. The sequence was collected from a man between 70 and 80 years old with acute or convalescent COVID-19. Sequences were obtained from peripheral blood. Written as DNA, the CDR3 is TGTGCCAGCTCACACAATCAGGATCACGGGGAGCTGTTTTTT. Residues: CASSHNQDHGELFF.